This TCR beta chain was recorded in a study of OX40 agonist ivuxolimab in advanced cancers. Trimming cost V 4 bases and J 4 bases, with 11 bases left between them. This CDR3 region has 13 residues. Germline CDR1 reads LNHDA; CDR2 reads SQIVND (reference sequence). Sequencing was performed with immunoSEQ multiplex PCR; in TCRdb, only in-frame clones are kept and a portion is missing. The sample holds more than 55,000 clones, around 88% seen once. The rearrangement uses TRBV19 and TRBJ2-7, with D perhaps TRBD2 (5 bases). The source of this sequence is an adult with an advanced solid tumor such as melanoma, head and neck, liver or kidney cancer. The sample in question was CD4+ or CD8+ T cells sorted from blood, obtained in a trial of the OX40 agonist ivuxolimab. Written as DNA, the CDR3 is TGTGCCAGTAGTAGAGGGAGCCGGTACGAGCAGTACTTC. As protein: CASSRGSRYEQYF.